Listed below are T cell receptor beta chains from one sample, sequenced in a study of control samples from healthy donors and cancer patients. Sequencing was performed with immunoSEQ multiplex PCR; in TCRdb, only in-frame clones are kept and a portion is missing. In the table there are some 120,000 clones, about nine tenths of which are singletons. The sequencing input was blood. Receptor source: a young man in good health. CDR3s include the opening cysteine and the closing phenylalanine or tryptophan. D genes are given only for firm matches. The size field is filled for only some rows; it gives once, few, many or a size class.

-	-	TRBJ1-5	TRBV6-5	TGTGCCAGCGAGACAGTTCTCAATCAGCCCCAGCATTTT	CASETVLNQPQHF
-	-	TRBJ2-3	TRBV2	TGTGCCAGCAGTGCCGGGCAGTTTTCCACAGATACGCAGTATTTT	CASSAGQFSTDTQYF
-	-	TRBJ1-6	TRBV7-2	TGTGCCAGCAGCCGCACCGGAAGCTCCTATAATTCACCCCTCCACTTT	CASSRTGSSYNSPLHF
-	-	TRBJ2-7	TRBV7-2	TGTGCCAGCAGTTGGGGGTACGAGCAGTACTTC	CASSWGYEQYF
once	-	TRBJ2-3	TRBV4-1	TGCGCCAGCAGCCAAGCCATAAACCCAGATACGCAGTATTTT	CASSQAINPDTQYF
-	TRBD2	TRBJ2-5	TRBV2	TGTGCCAGCAGTGAAGGAGCTAGCGGGGGAGAGACCCAGTACTTC	CASSEGASGGETQYF
-	TRBD1	TRBJ2-2	TRBV25-1	TGTGCCAGCAGCGAGACAGGGGCGAACACCGGGGAGCTGTTTTTT	CASSETGANTGELFF
-	-	TRBJ2-5	TRBV12-3/TRBV12-4	TGTGCCAGCAGGGATAATCAAGAGACCCAGTACTTC	CASRDNQETQYF
-	-	TRBJ1-4	TRBV4-1	TGCGCCAGCAGCCAAAGTGACAAAGGATACGAAAAACTGTTTTTT	CASSQSDKGYEKLFF
-	-	TRBJ1-6	TRBV27	TGTGCCAGCAGCCCAGGAACCCGACAGAGCTCCTATAATTCACCCCTCCACTTT	CASSPGTRQSSYNSPLHF
-	TRBD2	TRBJ2-1	TRBV19	TGTGCCAGTAGCACTAGCGGGAGCACCTACAATGAGCAGTTCTTC	CASSTSGSTYNEQFF
-	-	TRBJ1-4	TRBV5-8	TGTGCCAGCAGCTTCCGAACTAATGAAAAACTGTTTTTT	CASSFRTNEKLFF
-	TRBD1	TRBJ1-6	TRBV9	TGTGCCAGCAGCTTGTACGGACAGGGAAAATCACCCCTCCACTTT	CASSLYGQGKSPLHF
once	TRBD1	TRBJ1-3	TRBV5-5	TGTGCCAGCACCTCAGGGGGCCTGGGAAACACCATATATTTT	CASTSGGLGNTIYF
-	-	TRBJ2-2	TRBV7-9	TGTGCCAGCAGCTCTGCGGAGGCCGGGGAGCTGTTTTTT	CASSSAEAGELFF
-	TRBD2	TRBJ2-2	TRBV24-1	TGTGCCACCAGTGCGGCTAGCGGAGCCGGGGAGCTGTTTTTT	CATSAASGAGELFF
-	-	TRBJ2-2	TRBV19	TGTGCCAGTAGTATATTCCAAGCCGTGTCGAACACCGGGGAGCTGTTTTTT	CASSIFQAVSNTGELFF